This T cell receptor (beta chain) was captured by sequencing in a study of T cell changes during pregnancy in multiple sclerosis. Germline values: CDR1 MNHEY, CDR2 SMNVEV (reference sequence). The CDR3 runs to 15 residues. V was pared by 8 bases and J by 0 bases, with 17 bases between. Some clones are missing from TCRdb's copy, which holds only in-frame ones; the method was immunoSEQ multiplex PCR. The sample lists 45,000 or so clones, roughly 91% occurring once. V and J are TRBV27 and TRBJ2-7; D may be TRBD2 (7 bases). Source: CD8+ T cells from peripheral blood mononuclear cells, taken after pregnancy. This sequence was found in a female donor in good health, enrolled as a control in a pregnancy study. CDR3 nucleotide sequence: TGTGCCAGCTGGGGGCTCCGGGGGGTCTCCTACGAGCAGTACTTC. Protein product: CASWGLRGVSYEQYF.